These 27 T cell receptor beta chains came from one sample sequenced in a study of CD8 T cells in Susac syndrome. Reverse transcription of about 0.45 to 1 ug RNA was performed with random hexamers. TCRdb passed the immunoSEQ multiplex PCR reads through MiXCR, listing each CDR3 protein once. This table holds under 150,000 distinct CDR3 sequences, 90% to 95% found once. The sequenced sample consisted of CD8+ T cells from PBMCs. Source of these receptors: a human donor in good health.

This chain links TRBV9 with TRBJ2-7, with unresolved D. The CDR3 sequence is 13 residues long. Trimming removed 2 bases from V and 3 bases from J, with 9 bases in between. Germline V CDR1 and CDR2: SGDLS, YYNGEE. CDR3 loop: CASSVNGIYEQYF. CDR3 sequence (DNA): TGTGCCAGCAGCGTGAACGGAATCTACGAGCAGTACTTC.

V gene TRBV20-1 combines with J gene TRBJ2-7; perhaps TRBD1 as D (5 bases). Germline CDR1 and CDR2: DFQATT and SNEGSKA (reference sequence). V lost 3 bases and J lost 3, with 12 bases in between. The CDR3 is made up of 13 amino acids. The CDR3 nucleotides read TGCAGTGCTAGCGACAGAGATCGCTACGAGCAGTACTTC. Its translation: CSASDRDRYEQYF.

The V call is TRBV7-9, the J call TRBJ2-1; 10 bases agree with TRBD1. The trim removed 2 bases at V and 5 bases at J, leaving 3 bases unmatched. This CDR3 region has 15 residues. Looked up from germline, CDR1 is SEHNR and CDR2 is FQNEAQ (reference sequence). In DNA, the CDR3 is TGTGCCAGCAGCTTACTGGGACAGGGGCACAATGAGCAGTTCTTC. Translated, it gives CASSLLGQGHNEQFF.

V usage is TRBV30 and J usage is TRBJ1-1, with D perhaps matching TRBD1 (6 bases). This CDR3 has 12 amino acids. CDR1 and CDR2 from the germline V gene are GTSNPN and SVGIG (reference sequence). V lost 1 base and J 5 bases, leaving 8 bases between the germline ends. The CDR3 DNA reads TGTGCCTGGAGTGCTACAGGGACTGAAGCTTTCTTT. Its protein is CAWSATGTEAFF.

The rearrangement links TRBV15 to TRBJ2-3, with D perhaps TRBD1 (6 bases). Trimming took off 1 base at V and 8 bases at J, with 13 bases between the two ends. Looked up from germline, CDR1 is LNHNV and CDR2 is YYDKDF (reference sequence). The CDR3 loop spans 14 amino acids. CDR3: CATSRVGAEGTQYF. CDR3 sequence (DNA): TGTGCCACCAGCAGAGTGGGGGCCGAGGGTACGCAGTATTTT.

This rearrangement joins TRBV29-1 to TRBJ1-2, with D unresolved. Trimming left V 3 bases short and J 2 bases short, with 10 bases between. The CDR3 runs 13 residues. In germline, CDR1 is SQVTM, CDR2 ANQGSEA. The CDR3 sequence is CSVEVTGNYGYTF. CDR3 nucleotides: TGCAGCGTTGAGGTGACGGGGAACTATGGCTACACCTTC. Drawing the rest from reference TRBV29-1 and TRBJ1-2, the complete variable domain is SAVISQKPSRDICQRGTSLTIQCQVDSQVTMMFWYRQQPGQSLTLIATANQGSEATYESGFVIDKFPISRPNLTFSTLTVSNMSPEDSSIYLCSVEVTGNYGYTFGSGTRLTVV.

The chain has TRBV4-3 and TRBJ2-7; TRBD2 is a possible D gene (5 bases). V lost 0 bases and J 6 bases, leaving 12 bases between the germline ends. This CDR3 spans 14 amino acids. CDR1 and CDR2 (germline): LGHNA, YSLEER. DNA of the CDR3: TGCGCCAGCAGCCAAGATGAAGGAGGTTCCGAGCAGTACTTC. Protein: CASSQDEGGSEQYF.

The chain employs TRBV4-3 and TRBJ2-3, with a tentative D call TRBD2 (5 bases). This CDR3 is built from 15 residues. Germline-derived CDR1 and CDR2 are LGHNA and YSLEER. The ends were cut back, 0 bases at V and 9 bases at J, with 16 bases in the middle. The CDR3 here is CASSQELATRETQYF. In nucleotides, the CDR3 is TGCGCCAGCAGCCAAGAGCTAGCCACGAGGGAAACGCAGTATTTT.

The CDR3 sequence: CASSSGHGYTF. The CDR3 DNA sequence: TGTGCCAGCAGTTCGGGTCACGGCTACACCTTC. The V gene is TRBV6-5, the J gene TRBJ1-2; D call uncertain. The CDR3 contains 11 residues. Germline-derived CDR1 and CDR2 are MNHEY and SVGAGI. V gave up 4 bases and J gave up 8 bases, with 8 bases separating them.

The rearrangement links TRBV14 to TRBJ2-2, with unresolved D. This CDR3 has 16 amino acids. Germline values: CDR1 SGHDN, CDR2 FVKESK. Trimming shortened V by 2 bases and J by 2 bases, and 12 bases separated the two germline ends. The CDR3 coding sequence is TGTGCCAGCAGCCAAATATACAGTCTTAACACCGGGGAGCTGTTTTTT. Translated: CASSQIYSLNTGELFF.

This chain links TRBV27 with TRBJ2-1, with TRBD1 matching 7 bases. Trimming at V came to 7 bases and at J to 9 bases, leaving 12 bases not matched to a gene. The germline V gene encodes CDR1 MNHEY and CDR2 SMNVEV (reference sequence). The CDR3 runs 14 residues. CDR3 in amino acids: CASTLTTGNGEQFF. DNA of the CDR3: TGTGCCAGCACCCTAACGACAGGGAATGGTGAGCAGTTCTTC.

The CDR3 protein is CSARDRVGRAIDEQFF. In DNA, the CDR3 is TGCAGTGCTAGAGATCGGGTCGGGAGGGCCATCGATGAGCAGTTCTTC. The V call is TRBV20-1, the J call TRBJ2-1; 8 bases fit TRBD2. The CDR3 totals 16 residues. Germline V gene lookup returns CDR1 DFQATT and CDR2 SNEGSKA (reference sequence). The V segment lost 0 bases and the J segment 8 bases; nucleotides outside the gene matches: 12.

The J gene is TRBJ2-7, the V gene TRBV2; the match to TRBD1 covers 12 bases. The CDR3 loop spans 17 amino acids. J was trimmed by 1 base and V by 4 bases; bases with no gene match: 8. Germline loops: CDR1 SNHLY, CDR2 FYNNEI. In nucleotides, the CDR3 is TGTGCCAGCAGTGGGGGGACAGGGGGCGAAGGGTCCTACGAGCAGTACTTC. Protein product: CASSGGTGGEGSYEQYF. Full variable domain (rest looked up from reference TRBV2 and TRBJ2-7): EPEVTQTPSHQVTQMGQEVILRCVPISNHLYFYWYRQILGQKVEFLVSFYNNEISEKSEIFDDQFSVERPDGSNFTLKIRSTKLEDSAMYFCASSGGTGGEGSYEQYFGPGTRLTVT.

This chain connects TRBV4-3 to TRBJ2-7; D is perhaps TRBD1 or TRBD2 (5 bases each). The CDR3 contains 15 residues. Germline lookup yields CDR1 LGHNA and CDR2 YSLEER. Trimming removed 2 bases from V and 2 bases from J, with 13 bases in between. The CDR3 DNA reads TGCGCCAGCAGCCAATCAGCCAGGGACCCCTACGAGCAGTACTTC. This gives the protein CASSQSARDPYEQYF.

J is TRBJ2-1 and V is TRBV20-1; 8 bases map to TRBD1. Germline V gene data show CDR1 as DFQATT and CDR2 as SNEGSKA (reference sequence). This CDR3 region has 14 residues. After removal of 5 bases from V and 4 bases from J, the junction contained 7 bases not matched to a gene. The CDR3 loop reads CSALIDRGYNEQFF. CDR3 DNA sequence: TGCAGTGCTCTAATCGACAGGGGTTACAATGAGCAGTTCTTC.

Remarks on this clonotype: This is likely a read error, given that the CDR3 carries no conserved phenylalanine or tryptophan at its end. The chain combines TRBV27 with TRBJ1-1; unclear D gene. V lost 3 bases and J lost 2, with 7 bases in between. The CDR3 contains 13 residues. Germline V gene lookup returns CDR1 MNHEY and CDR2 SMNVEV (reference sequence). CDR3 loop: CASSFDLNTEAFL. The CDR3 DNA follows: TGTGCCAGCAGTTTCGACCTTAACACTGAAGCTTTCTTG.

The V and J genes are TRBV20-1 and TRBJ2-7; tentatively, D is TRBD1 (5 bases). The CDR3 loop spans 13 amino acids. From germline, CDR1 is DFQATT and CDR2 SNEGSKA (reference sequence). Trimming removed 2 bases from V and 3 bases from J, with 11 bases in between. The DNA of the CDR3 is TGCAGTGCTAGACCGACAGACCACTACGAGCAGTACTTC. It is translated as CSARPTDHYEQYF.

This chain joins TRBV4-1 and TRBJ2-1; 8 positions agree with TRBD1. J was trimmed by 7 bases and V by 5 bases; bases with no gene match: 10. Germline CDR1 MGHRA, CDR2 YSYEKL. The CDR3 covers 15 residues. CDR3 region: CASSFRGQERNEQFF. The CDR3 DNA reads TGCGCCAGCAGCTTCAGGGGACAGGAACGTAATGAGCAGTTCTTC.

The gene calls are TRBV5-1 and TRBJ2-7; D is perhaps TRBD1 or TRBD2 (5 bases each). The germline gives CDR1 SGHRS, CDR2 YFSETQ. Trimming took off 4 bases at V and 2 bases at J, with 19 bases between the two ends. The CDR3 contains 16 residues. CDR3 bases: TGCGCCAGCAGCACCGGGTTGGGGACGGCCGCCTACGAGCAGTACTTC. Translation: CASSTGLGTAAYEQYF.

The rearrangement joins TRBV28 to TRBJ2-3; 11 bases are shared with TRBD2. J was trimmed by 4 bases and V by 4 bases; bases with no gene match: 7. The CDR3 extends over 16 amino acids. Germline-derived CDR1 and CDR2 are MDHEN and SYDVKM. The CDR3 DNA is TGTGCCAGCAGTTCAACCCTAGCGGGAGGTGCAGATACGCAGTATTTT. This gives the protein CASSSTLAGGADTQYF.

The V and J genes are TRBV5-1 and TRBJ1-1; tentatively, D is TRBD1 (5 bases). The CDR3 runs 13 residues. The V gene lost 2 bases and the J gene lost 2 bases, with 7 bases spanning the gap. Germline V lookup: CDR1 SGHRS, CDR2 YFSETQ. CDR3 bases: TGCGCCAGCAGCTTTCAGGGCAACACTGAAGCTTTCTTT. Translation gives CASSFQGNTEAFF.

The CDR3 here is CASRLAGSYGYTF. CDR3 nucleotides: TGTGCAAGTCGCTTAGCGGGCAGCTATGGCTACACCTTC. The V gene is TRBV12-2, the J gene TRBJ1-2. TRBV12-2 is assigned pseudogene status. This CDR3 has 13 residues.

The chain is built from TRBV12-3 or TRBV12-4 and TRBJ1-5, with D hard to call. This CDR3 is 15 amino acids long. Trimming took off 1 base at V and 7 bases at J, with 14 bases between the two ends. The CDR3 region is CASSLEGSLQQPQHF. The CDR3 DNA reads TGTGCCAGCAGTTTAGAAGGCTCCCTCCAACAGCCCCAGCATTTT.

The rearrangement links TRBV7-9 to TRBJ2-7, with D possibly TRBD2 on 6 matching bases. V dropped 2 bases and J dropped 1 base, with 12 bases sitting between them. The CDR3 is 15 amino acids. The germline gives CDR1 SEHNR, CDR2 FQNEAQ (reference sequence). The CDR3 here is CASSLSAGRSYEQYF. CDR3 bases: TGTGCCAGCAGCTTAAGCGCGGGAAGGTCCTACGAGCAGTACTTC. Using reference TRBV7-9 and TRBJ2-7 for the parts outside the CDR3, the full variable domain is DTGVSQNPRHKITKRGQNVTFRCDPISEHNRLYWYRQTLGQGPEFLTYFQNEAQLEKSRLLSDRFSAERPKGSFSTLEIQRTEQGDSAMYLCASSLSAGRSYEQYFGPGTRLTVT.

V and J are TRBV7-9 and TRBJ2-3, with 7 nucleotides matching TRBD2. Germline V gene data show CDR1 as SEHNR and CDR2 as FQNEAQ (reference sequence). The CDR3 extends over 16 amino acids. Trimming cost V 4 bases and J 2 bases; bases outside gene matches: 9. CDR3 DNA sequence: TGTGCCAGCAGCTCATTACTAGCGATCCACACAGATACGCAGTATTTT. It specifies CASSSLLAIHTDTQYF.

J is TRBJ2-1 and V is TRBV19; 9 nucleotides agree with TRBD1. Looked up from germline, CDR1 is LNHDA and CDR2 is SQIVND (reference sequence). This CDR3 spans 13 amino acids. The J segment lost 9 bases and the V segment lost 6 bases, leaving 6 bases of the junction unmatched. CDR3 loop: CASSPGGQGEQFF. As DNA, the CDR3 is TGTGCCAGTAGCCCCGGGGGACAGGGTGAGCAGTTCTTC.

This chain connects TRBV24-1 to TRBJ2-2; D perhaps matches TRBD1 (6 bases). This CDR3 region has 14 residues. Germline lookup yields CDR1 KGHDR and CDR2 SFDVKD. V lost 3 bases, J lost 6 bases, and 10 bases lay in between. The CDR3 nucleotides read TGTGCCACCAGTGATACAGCAGGGGCCGGGGAGCTGTTTTTT. Its translation: CATSDTAGAGELFF.